The 30 T cell receptor beta chains reported below all come from one sample, sequenced in a study of shared clonotypes between healthy human individuals. Generated by immunoSEQ multiplex PCR, the TCRdb table keeps only in-frame clones and is missing some. The table includes about 1.5 million clones, approximately 97% detected once. Sequencing was carried out using naive CD4+ T cells sorted from blood. As to subset: CD45RA+ positively selected. All receptors derive from a man aged 30 to 45 in good health.

V and J are TRBV27 and TRBJ2-1; D gene ambiguous. There are 14 residues in the CDR3. The V end was cut by 4 bases, the J end by 2 bases, with 9 bases between. Germline loops: CDR1 MNHEY, CDR2 SMNVEV (reference sequence). Written as DNA, the CDR3 is TGTGCCAGCAGTTCGGACCCCGCCTACAATGAGCAGTTCTTC. Its protein is CASSSDPAYNEQFF.

The chain combines TRBV29-1 with TRBJ2-1; either TRBD1 or TRBD2 may fit D (5 bases each). Germline V lookup: CDR1 SQVTM, CDR2 ANQGSEA. Trimming stripped 7 bases from V and 9 bases from J, with 16 bases between. This CDR3 comprises 12 residues. For the CDR3, the DNA is TGCAGCGCCATTGGGACCTTGGGTGAGCAGTTCTTC. Protein sequence: CSAIGTLGEQFF.

This rearrangement joins TRBV14 to TRBJ2-7; D tentatively fits TRBD1 or TRBD2 (5 bases each). Germline CDR1 reads SGHDN; CDR2 reads FVKESK. Trimming removed 4 bases from V and 3 bases from J, with 7 bases in between. The CDR3 runs to 12 residues. CDR3 protein: CASSRDLYEQYF. The CDR3 DNA sequence: TGTGCCAGCAGCCGGGACCTCTACGAGCAGTACTTC.

In DNA form, the CDR3 reads TGTGCCTGGAGAAGACAGGGAGTAGACGAGCAGTACTTC. Residues: CAWRRQGVDEQYF. The genes are TRBV30 and TRBJ2-7; 7 bases align to TRBD1. Trimming took 3 bases from V and 5 from J; bases not matched to a gene: 7. The CDR3 is 13 amino acids. The germline V gene encodes CDR1 GTSNPN and CDR2 SVGIG (reference sequence).

The CDR3 coding sequence is TGTGCCAGCAGTCAACCGGGGGGTCGGGCCCAGCATTTT. Its protein product is CASSQPGGRAQHF. This chain links TRBV5-8 with TRBJ1-5; tentatively, D is TRBD1 (5 bases). The V gene lost 5 bases and the J gene lost 11 bases, with 17 bases spanning the gap. There are 13 residues in the CDR3. Germline loops: CDR1 SGHTS, CDR2 YDEGEE.

The chain uses TRBV28 and TRBJ2-7; 8 bases map to TRBD1. This CDR3 is 14 amino acids long. The germline V gene has CDR1 MDHEN and CDR2 SYDVKM. With 6 bases clipped from V and 0 bases from J, the junction kept 4 bases outside the gene matches. The CDR3 loop is CASRRQGTSYEQYF. In nucleotides, the CDR3 is TGTGCCAGCAGGCGACAGGGGACCTCCTACGAGCAGTACTTC.

The chain is built from TRBV6-1 and TRBJ2-1; D not certain. Germline V lookup: CDR1 MNHNS, CDR2 SASEGT. Between the trimmed V and J ends, which lost 7 bases and 0 bases, there was a span of 13 bases. CDR3 size: 15 residues. The CDR3 coding sequence is TGTGCCAGCACCTCCCGGTGGAGCTCCTACAATGAGCAGTTCTTC. This sequence encodes CASTSRWSSYNEQFF.

For this clone: Other DNA sequences within the sample encode an identical CDR3. The chain is built from TRBV18 and TRBJ1-2; the D gene is possibly TRBD1 (6 bases). Germline V CDR1 and CDR2: KGHSH, LQKENI. V was pared by 3 bases and J by 1 base, with 9 bases between. The CDR3 is 14 residues long. CDR3 protein: CASSPGQNNYGYTF. The CDR3 DNA reads TGTGCCAGCTCACCTGGACAGAATAACTATGGCTACACCTTC.

This chain connects TRBV10-3 to TRBJ1-1, with D possibly matching TRBD1 (6 bases). Per the germline V gene, CDR1 is ENHRY and CDR2 is SYGVKD. This CDR3 spans 15 amino acids. V lost 4 bases and J 3 bases, leaving 15 bases between the germline ends. CDR3 DNA: TGTGCCATCAGTGGGGGAGGGGGTCTATACACTGAAGCTTTCTTT. It translates to CAISGGGGLYTEAFF.

The chain has TRBV28 and TRBJ1-4; D unclear. This CDR3 spans 12 amino acids. Germline-derived CDR1 and CDR2 are MDHEN and SYDVKM. The V end lost 7 bases, the J end lost 7 bases, and 10 bases lay between the germline ends. CDR3 loop: CASTSGSEKLFF. CDR3 in DNA: TGTGCCAGCACCTCCGGGAGTGAAAAACTGTTTTTT.

The chain links TRBV5-1 to TRBJ2-5; D call uncertain. The CDR3 is 15 residues long. Per the germline V gene, CDR1 is SGHRS and CDR2 is YFSETQ. The germline V and J ends were trimmed by 4 bases and 1 base, with 14 bases remaining between them. The CDR3 region has the DNA TGCGCCAGCAGCGATGCATCTATCCCCCAAGAGACCCAGTACTTC. This translates into CASSDASIPQETQYF.

In this sample, this clone turned up once. The V and J genes are TRBV7-6 and TRBJ1-4; D is unclear. The length of the CDR3 is 14 residues. Germline assignment: CDR1 SGHVS and CDR2 FNYEAQ. Trimming took 1 base from V and 5 from J, leaving 8 bases between them. The CDR3 loop is CASSLGHRNEKLFF. CDR3 DNA sequence: TGTGCCAGCAGCTTAGGGCACCGAAATGAAAAACTGTTTTTT.

The chain uses TRBV5-1 and TRBJ2-3, with 7 bases fitting TRBD1. Germline V lookup: CDR1 SGHRS, CDR2 YFSETQ. The CDR3 loop spans 16 amino acids. V lost 4 bases, J lost 0 bases, and 8 bases stayed unmatched. The CDR3 nucleotides read TGCGCCAGCAGCCCAGGACAGGAAGCAAGCACAGATACGCAGTATTTT. Amino acids: CASSPGQEASTDTQYF.

V is TRBV18 and J is TRBJ2-7; D not resolved. V lost 6 bases to trimming and J lost 2 bases, with 17 bases between them. CDR1 is KGHSH and CDR2 is LQKENI in the germline V gene. This CDR3 spans 15 amino acids. The CDR3 sequence: CASSRGIDTTYEQYF. The CDR3 DNA reads TGTGCCAGCTCCCGTGGCATCGACACTACCTACGAGCAGTACTTC.

The chain couples TRBV6-1 to TRBJ1-4; 8 nucleotides line up with TRBD1. The CDR3 has 15 amino acids. Germline V gene lookup returns CDR1 MNHNS and CDR2 SASEGT. Germline trimming cut 5 bases from V and 8 bases from J; bases unmatched to any gene: 10. In DNA form, the CDR3 reads TGTGCCAGCAGTAAACAAGGGACAGGAGGAGAAAAACTGTTTTTT. Protein product: CASSKQGTGGEKLFF.

The J gene is TRBJ1-1, the V gene TRBV21-1. TRBV21-1 is labeled a pseudogene. The CDR3 loop spans 14 amino acids. CDR3 region: CASPREGEFTEAFF. The CDR3 nucleotides are TGTGCCAGCCCCAGAGAGGGTGAATTCACTGAAGCTTTCTTT.

This clone was counted many times. The chain carries TRBV4-2 and TRBJ2-7; either TRBD1 or TRBD2 may fit D (6 bases each). The V end lost 0 bases, the J end lost 6 bases, and 12 bases lay between the germline ends. The CDR3 has 14 amino acids. Germline CDR1 is LGHNA and CDR2 is YNFKEQ. The CDR3 nucleotides read TGTGCCAGCAGCCAAGATCGTGGGGGGCCCGAGCAGTACTTC. Protein sequence: CASSQDRGGPEQYF.

V is TRBV28 and J is TRBJ2-5; D tentatively fits TRBD1 or TRBD2 (5 bases each). Trimming cost V 6 bases and J 7 bases, with 12 bases left between them. CDR3 length: 12 amino acids. The germline V gene has CDR1 MDHEN and CDR2 SYDVKM. The CDR3 spells CASSETGGTQYF. In DNA, the CDR3 is TGTGCCAGCAGCGAGACTGGGGGGACCCAGTACTTC.

A single count supports this clone. This chain connects TRBV15 to TRBJ1-2; a weak D match, TRBD1 (6 bases). Germline V gene lookup returns CDR1 LNHNV and CDR2 YYDKDF (reference sequence). The V and J ends lost 0 bases and 12 bases respectively, with 20 bases between them. The CDR3 has 15 residues. CDR3 nucleotide sequence: TGTGCCACCAGCAGAGATCCCGGCCAGGGGACGTATAACACCTTC. It is translated as CATSRDPGQGTYNTF.

The rearrangement joins TRBV25-1 to TRBJ2-3, with D possibly TRBD2 on 7 matching bases. Germline CDR1 and CDR2: MGHDK and SYGVNS. Trimming stripped 5 bases from V and 4 bases from J, with 19 bases between. CDR3 length equals 16 residues. The CDR3 loop is CASSPRRGLVADTQYF. The DNA for the CDR3 is TGTGCCAGCAGTCCGAGGCGGGGGCTCGTGGCAGATACGCAGTATTTT.

The table lists this clone with a count of one. The chain carries TRBV7-9 and TRBJ2-4; D is unclear. Germline CDR1 is SEHNR and CDR2 is FQNEAQ (reference sequence). This CDR3 region has 13 residues. The V end lost 5 bases, the J end lost 4 bases, and 9 bases lay between the germline ends. The CDR3 reads CASSPNMKNIQYF. In DNA form, the CDR3 reads TGTGCCAGCAGCCCTAATATGAAAAACATTCAGTACTTC.

J is TRBJ2-3 and V is TRBV2; no definite D call. The CDR3 is made up of 17 amino acids. Germline V gene sequence: CDR1 SNHLY, CDR2 FYNNEI. The V end lost 2 bases, the J end lost 1 base, and 16 bases lay between the germline ends. The CDR3 loop is CASSEFVPGPRTDTQYF. The CDR3 DNA reads TGTGCCAGCAGTGAATTCGTCCCCGGCCCTCGCACAGATACGCAGTATTTT. The full variable domain, completed using reference TRBV2 and TRBJ2-3, is EPEVTQTPSHQVTQMGQEVILRCVPISNHLYFYWYRQILGQKVEFLVSFYNNEISEKSEIFDDQFSVERPDGSNFTLKIRSTKLEDSAMYFCASSEFVPGPRTDTQYFGPGTRLTVL.

The J gene is TRBJ1-1, the V gene TRBV7-9; weak D call: TRBD1 (6 bases). The germline V and J ends were trimmed by 1 base and 0 bases, with 12 bases remaining between them. CDR3 size: 16 residues. The germline CDR1 and CDR2 sequences are SEHNR and FQNEAQ (reference sequence). The chain's CDR3 is CASSLVQGPMNTEAFF. The CDR3 DNA reads as TGTGCCAGCAGCTTAGTGCAGGGGCCTATGAACACTGAAGCTTTCTTT. Full variable domain (outside the CDR3, taken from reference TRBV7-9 and TRBJ1-1): DTGVSQNPRHKITKRGQNVTFRCDPISEHNRLYWYRQTLGQGPEFLTYFQNEAQLEKSRLLSDRFSAERPKGSFSTLEIQRTEQGDSAMYLCASSLVQGPMNTEAFFGQGTRLTVV.

This clone has more than one count but fewer than ten. The V and J genes are TRBV18 and TRBJ1-2, with D perhaps matching TRBD1 (5 bases). The CDR3 sequence is 15 residues long. Germline V lookup: CDR1 KGHSH, CDR2 LQKENI. V was cut by 0 bases and J by 8 bases, with 16 bases left in between. DNA for the CDR3: TGTGCCAGCTCACCACCTGGGACTAGATCTGAGGGCTACACCTTC. Translation gives CASSPPGTRSEGYTF. Looking up the rest from reference TRBV18 and TRBJ1-2 gives the full variable domain: NAGVMQNPRHLVRRRGQEARLRCSPMKGHSHVYWYRQLPEEGLKFMVYLQKENIIDESGMPKERFSAEFPKEGPSILRIQQVVRGDSAAYFCASSPPGTRSEGYTFGSGTRLTVV.

In its sample, this clone was seen once. The chain uses TRBV6-5 and TRBJ1-5; perhaps TRBD1 as D (6 bases). The CDR3 has 13 amino acids. V was shortened by 6 bases and J by 5 bases, with 11 bases between the two germline ends. The V gene's germline CDR1 is MNHEY and CDR2 SVGAGI. In nucleotides, the CDR3 is TGTGCCAGCAGATCAGGGGTGGATCAGCCCCAGCATTTT. Encoded protein: CASRSGVDQPQHF.

The gene calls are TRBV28 and TRBJ1-1; no clear D. Germline-derived CDR1 and CDR2 are MDHEN and SYDVKM. V lost 3 bases to trimming and J lost 1 base, with 9 bases between them. CDR3 size: 14 residues. CDR3 amino acids: CASSLGRPNTEAFF. In DNA, the CDR3 is TGTGCCAGCAGTTTGGGTAGGCCGAACACTGAAGCTTTCTTT.

J is TRBJ2-7 and V is TRBV28; D possibly corresponds to TRBD1 (6 bases). The CDR3 is 16 amino acids. With 7 bases removed from V and 2 bases from J, the gap between germline ends came to 21 bases. Germline CDR1 reads MDHEN; CDR2 reads SYDVKM. CDR3 in DNA: TGTGCCAGCACTCCTGCAGGGGTTTCGTTTACCTACGAGCAGTACTTC. This encodes CASTPAGVSFTYEQYF.

This clone was counted once. This sequence joins TRBV9 and TRBJ1-3, with D unresolved. V was cut by 0 bases and J by 3 bases, with 13 bases left in between. The length of the CDR3 is 16 residues. The germline V gene has CDR1 SGDLS and CDR2 YYNGEE. The DNA for the CDR3 is TGTGCCAGCAGCGTAGGCCCGGGAGTGAATGGAAACACCATATATTTT. Amino acid sequence: CASSVGPGVNGNTIYF.

About this clone itself: Other DNA sequences from this sample encode an identical CDR3 as well. The chain combines TRBV11-2 with TRBJ2-5; tentatively, D is TRBD1 or TRBD2 (6 bases each). The germline V and J ends were trimmed by 1 base and 5 bases, with 8 bases remaining between them. Germline V CDR1 and CDR2: SGHAT, FQNNGV. This CDR3 comprises 13 residues. The CDR3 sequence is CASSLAGAETQYF. The CDR3 coding sequence is TGTGCCAGCAGCTTAGCGGGGGCTGAGACCCAGTACTTC.

This chain uses TRBV5-8 with TRBJ1-2; D remains unclear. V was shortened by 1 base and J by 4 bases, with 8 bases between the two germline ends. Germline CDR1 is SGHTS and CDR2 is YDEGEE. The CDR3 contains 13 residues. The CDR3 sequence is CASSLQEVYGYTF. The CDR3 DNA sequence: TGTGCCAGCAGCTTGCAGGAAGTCTATGGCTACACCTTC.